The next 14 T cell receptor beta chains were all read from a single sample in a study of early T cells in non-severe SARS-CoV-2 infection. TCRdb reanalysed the 5' RACE reads using MiXCR and keeps one entry per CDR3 protein. The sample includes 65,000 to 85,000 distinct CDR3 sequences, 9% to 10% of them seen just once. Here the sequenced sample was whole blood, taken at baseline. The receptors shown here come from an adult who was a healthcare worker with PCR-confirmed SARS-CoV-2 infection or an uninfected control (not recorded which).

At least ten counts were recorded for this clonotype. CDR3 residues: CASSPSTLGTQYF. The CDR3 DNA reads TGTGCCAGCAGCCCAAGCACATTGGGTACCCAGTACTTC. The rearrangement links TRBV7-3 to TRBJ2-5; unclear D gene. Trimming pared 5 bases from V and 8 bases from J, leaving 15 bases between. Germline V gene data show CDR1 as SGHTA and CDR2 as FQGTGA. The CDR3 is made up of 13 amino acids.

This clonotype occurred a few times. The chain is built from TRBV29-1 and TRBJ2-5, with a tentative D call TRBD1 (6 bases). Deletions cut 7 bases from V and 5 bases from J, with 17 bases between. CDR3 length: 13 residues. The germline gives CDR1 SQVTM, CDR2 ANQGSEA. The CDR3 coding sequence is TGCAGCGCCCGCGGACAGCGGATGGAGACCCAGTACTTC. This sequence encodes CSARGQRMETQYF.

This clonotype was detected many times. This chain uses TRBV10-3 with TRBJ2-1; TRBD1 agrees at 9 bases. CDR1 and CDR2 from the germline V gene are ENHRY and SYGVKD. The CDR3 consists of 15 residues. Trimming removed 7 bases from V and 5 bases from J; junction bases left unmatched: 9. The CDR3: CAINPGTGLNNEQFF. The CDR3 bases are TGTGCCATCAACCCCGGGACAGGGCTTAACAATGAGCAGTTCTTC.

V gene TRBV6-6 combines with J gene TRBJ1-5; 7 bases map to TRBD1. From germline, CDR1 is MNHNY and CDR2 SVGAGI (reference sequence). This CDR3 has 13 residues. V lost 9 bases and J lost 4; bases outside the gene matches: 6. The CDR3 nucleotides read TGTGCCAGTAACGACAGGGCGAATCAGCCCCAGCATTTT. Amino acid sequence: CASNDRANQPQHF.

The chain joins TRBV6-2 or TRBV6-3 to TRBJ1-5, with TRBD1 identical over 10 bases. This CDR3 region has 16 residues. CDR1 is MNHEY and CDR2 is SVGEGT in the germline V gene. The V and J ends lost 2 bases and 7 bases, in that order; junction bases with no gene match: 8. CDR3 sequence: CASSYPGTGDGQPQHF. CDR3 sequence (DNA): TGTGCCAGCAGTTACCCTGGGACAGGGGACGGCCAGCCCCAGCATTTT.

This clonotype was counted only a few times. The CDR3 loop reads CSVEGRGSYEQYF. CDR3 nucleotides: TGCAGCGTTGAAGGAAGGGGCTCCTACGAGCAGTACTTC. The chain uses TRBV29-1 and TRBJ2-7; weak D call: TRBD1 (5 bases). The CDR3 runs to 13 residues. V shed 1 base and J shed 0 bases, with 7 bases lying between them. Germline V gene data show CDR1 as SQVTM and CDR2 as ANQGSEA.

This clonotype turned up a few times. The V gene is TRBV4-3, the J gene TRBJ1-1; D ambiguous. Trimming stripped 0 bases from V and 4 bases from J, with 9 bases between. Germline loops: CDR1 LGHNA, CDR2 YSLEER. The CDR3 is made up of 14 amino acids. The CDR3: CASSQEPGSTEAFF. The CDR3 region has the DNA TGCGCCAGCAGCCAAGAGCCGGGATCCACTGAAGCTTTCTTT.

The table lists this clonotype with a few counts. A read error may produce the germline difference seen at one junction end. The gene calls are TRBV7-7 and TRBJ2-1; D might be TRBD1 or TRBD2, each matching 5 bases. The CDR3 consists of 14 residues. The V gene's germline CDR1 is SSHAT and CDR2 FNYEAQ (reference sequence). In nucleotides, the CDR3 is TGTGCTAGCAGCTTAGCTTGGGGGAGCGATGAGCAGTTCTTC. Amino acids: CASSLAWGSDEQFF.

This clonotype was observed many times. V gene TRBV19 combines with J gene TRBJ2-5; D ambiguous. Germline CDR1 is LNHDA and CDR2 is SQIVND (reference sequence). V shed 5 bases and J shed 5 bases, with 21 bases lying between them. The CDR3 length is 16 residues. In DNA form, the CDR3 reads TGTGCCAGTAGTTTGGAGTCGGCTCTACCCGGGGAGACCCAGTACTTC. It encodes CASSLESALPGETQYF.

This rearrangement joins TRBV7-3 to TRBJ1-1, with D possibly being TRBD1 (6 bases). Per germline, CDR1 SGHTA and CDR2 FQGTGA. The CDR3 has 17 residues. V gave up 5 bases and J gave up 4 bases, with 23 bases separating them. As DNA, the CDR3 is TGTGCCAGCAGCCCGGGGATGGGGAGGGACAAGGGCACTGAAGCTTTCTTT. Its protein product is CASSPGMGRDKGTEAFF.

This clonotype was seen many times. This sequence joins TRBV27 and TRBJ2-2; TRBD1 matches at 10 bases. Trimming removed 9 bases from V and 3 bases from J; junction bases left unmatched: 4. Looked up from germline, CDR1 is MNHEY and CDR2 is SMNVEV (reference sequence). The CDR3 is 14 residues long. The CDR3 nucleotides read TGTGCCAGTGGGACAGGGGCCGACACCGGGGAGCTGTTTTTT. Protein sequence: CASGTGADTGELFF.

CDR3 residues: CASSPQPGGNQPQHF. The CDR3 region has the DNA TGTGCCAGCAGCCCCCAACCGGGGGGCAATCAGCCCCAGCATTTT. The gene calls are TRBV9 and TRBJ1-5, with a weak D call TRBD1 (5 bases). The germline V gene encodes CDR1 SGDLS and CDR2 YYNGEE. V dropped 4 bases and J dropped 2 bases, with 13 bases sitting between them. This CDR3 comprises 15 residues.

This clonotype appeared a few times. V gene TRBV28 combines with J gene TRBJ2-1; 8 bases match TRBD1. Looked up from germline, CDR1 is MDHEN and CDR2 is SYDVKM. The V gene end was trimmed by 6 bases and the J gene end by 4 bases; junction bases not matched to a gene: 8. This CDR3 has 15 residues. In DNA, the CDR3 is TGTGCCAGCAGGACCCGGGACAGGCTTTACAATGAGCAGTTCTTC. Residues: CASRTRDRLYNEQFF.

J is TRBJ2-1 and V is TRBV6-2 or TRBV6-3; D gene ambiguous. The germline V and J ends were trimmed by 10 bases and 0 bases, with 22 bases remaining between them. Per the germline V gene, CDR1 is MNHEY and CDR2 is SVGEGT. The CDR3 length is 17 residues. CDR3 sequence: CATSSPNAASSYNEQFF. The CDR3 DNA follows: TGTGCCACATCCAGTCCCAACGCGGCAAGCTCCTACAATGAGCAGTTCTTC.